The clone carrying this T cell receptor beta chain was seen only a few times. Stated time point: newly diagnosed GD, antithyroid drugs for less than 3 months. RNA from PBMCs was the source of the TCR library. The CDR3 length is 14 residues. The V and J ends lost 0 bases and 3 bases respectively, with 5 bases between them. Per germline, CDR1 LGHDT and CDR2 YNNKEL (reference sequence). CDR3 regions were amplified by Arm-PCR using iRepertoire HTBI primers to build TCR beta libraries. TCRdb analysed the multiplex PCR reads with MiXCR anew, one entry per CDR3 protein. The sample gives 410,000 or so distinct CDR3 sequences, approximately 15% of which show up once; 16% is in the top ten. These data belong to a study of regulatory T cells in long-lasting Graves disease. The sample was also linked to a second study, of T cells in Graves' hyperthyroidism and ophthalmopathy. Per that paper: Expanded thyroid clonotypes (above 0.001) were mostly also found in blood.

V and J are TRBV3-1 and TRBJ2-2; the D is unclear. The sequence was collected from a woman younger than 45 with Graves disease. The sample in question was peripheral blood mononuclear cells (PBMCs), obtained at new diagnosis, from a patient treated with antithyroid drugs. CDR3 sequence: CASSQDDYTGELFF. CDR3 DNA sequence: TGTGCCAGCAGCCAAGATGACTACACCGGGGAGCTGTTTTTT.